This is a list of T cell receptor beta chains from one sample in a study of blood T cell repertoires in COVID-19. Clones were read by immunoSEQ multiplex PCR, and TCRdb kept only the in-frame ones, dropping some. Of 140,000 to 150,000 clones listed, roughly 90% are singletons. Sequenced input: PBMCs or T cells enriched from blood (not recorded which). The receptor set was obtained from a woman under 40 with acute COVID-19. Both conserved end residues are part of each CDR3. The D gene is left open where the match is weak.

v_call	d_call	j_call	cdr3_aa	cdr3_nt
TRBV28	NA	TRBJ1-3	CASSPPRAGENTIYF	TGTGCCAGCAGTCCCCCCAGGGCAGGGGAAAACACCATATATTTT
TRBV7-2	NA	TRBJ1-2	CASSAFYGYTF	TGTGCCAGCAGCGCTTTCTACGGCTACACCTTC
TRBV30	NA	TRBJ1-5	CAWSRQDNQPQHF	TGTGCCTGGTCCCGACAGGACAATCAGCCCCAGCATTTT
TRBV7-8	TRBD2	TRBJ2-2	CASSLLGGRSNTGELFF	TGTGCCAGCAGCTTATTGGGCGGGAGGTCGAACACCGGGGAGCTGTTTTTT
TRBV7-3	TRBD1	TRBJ2-4	CASSSEQGTKNIQYF	TGTGCCAGCAGCTCAGAACAGGGGACCAAAAACATTCAGTACTTC
TRBV11-2	NA	TRBJ2-1	CASSLFPEGPYNEQFF	TGTGCCAGCAGCTTATTTCCGGAGGGCCCCTACAATGAGCAGTTCTTC
TRBV28	NA	TRBJ2-2	CASSNQGTGELFF	TGTGCCAGCAGCAATCAGGGAACCGGGGAGCTGTTTTTT
TRBV2	TRBD2	TRBJ2-1	CASSEAVLGLGLDEQFF	TGTGCCAGCAGTGAAGCGGTTCTAGGACTAGGCCTCGATGAGCAGTTCTTC
TRBV20-1	NA	TRBJ2-1	CSVPRADEQFF	TGCAGTGTCCCCAGGGCCGATGAGCAGTTCTTC
TRBV5-1	TRBD2	TRBJ2-3	CASSLGLSGRRETDTQYF	TGCGCCAGCAGCTTGGGGCTCAGCGGGAGGAGGGAAACAGATACGCAGTATTTT
TRBV5-4	NA	TRBJ2-1	CASSPTGDSYNEQFF	TGTGCCAGCAGCCCGACTGGTGACTCCTACAATGAGCAGTTCTTC
TRBV7-8	NA	TRBJ1-1	CASSLLWGGGTEAFF	TGTGCCAGCAGCCTCCTGTGGGGCGGGGGGACTGAAGCTTTCTTT
TRBV11-2	TRBD1	TRBJ2-1	CASSLGPTGGHEQFF	TGTGCCAGCAGCTTAGGGCCGACAGGGGGTCATGAGCAGTTCTTC
TRBV28	NA	TRBJ1-1	CASSLSITEAFF	TGTGCCAGCAGTTTATCTATAACTGAAGCTTTCTTT
TRBV2	NA	TRBJ1-5	CASSAGLANQPQHF	TGTGCCAGCAGTGCGGGGTTAGCTAATCAGCCCCAGCATTTT
TRBV18	TRBD1	TRBJ1-4	CASSHRDSNEKLFF	TGTGCCAGCTCACACCGGGACAGTAATGAAAAACTGTTTTTT
TRBV6-2/TRBV6-3	NA	TRBJ1-5	CASSLQGPHQPQHF	TGTGCCAGCAGTCTACAGGGCCCCCATCAGCCCCAGCATTTT
TRBV7-8	NA	TRBJ2-5	CASSLGLGGETQYF	TGTGCCAGCAGCTTAGGGCTAGGCGGGGAGACCCAGTACTTC
TRBV2	TRBD1	TRBJ2-7	CASSEWGQGLKYEQYF	TGTGCCAGCAGTGAATGGGGACAGGGGTTAAAATACGAGCAGTACTTC
TRBV28	NA	TRBJ1-2	CASSFRENYGYTF	TGTGCCAGCAGTTTTCGGGAGAACTATGGCTACACCTTC
TRBV15	NA	TRBJ2-7	CATSQGRNDYEQYF	TGTGCCACCAGCCAGGGAAGAAATGACTACGAGCAGTACTTC
TRBV19	NA	TRBJ2-7	CASSGMTSYEQYF	TGTGCCAGTAGCGGGATGACCTCCTACGAGCAGTACTTC
TRBV18	TRBD2	TRBJ2-6	CASSAGGSSGANVLTF	TGTGCCAGCTCAGCGGGAGGGTCGTCTGGGGCCAACGTCCTGACTTTC
TRBV5-5	TRBD1	TRBJ1-2	CASSLGGTGGASGYGYTF	TGTGCCAGCAGCTTGGGCGGGACAGGGGGAGCCTCGGGCTATGGCTACACCTTC